Listed below are T cell receptor beta chains from one sample, sequenced in a study of blood T cell repertoires in COVID-19. Data came from immunoSEQ multiplex PCR; TCRdb stores just in-frame clones and leaves some out. The table has approximately 210,000 clones, about nine tenths seen once. The specimen sequenced was peripheral blood. These receptors originate from a woman aged 40 to 49 with acute or convalescent COVID-19. The CDR3 runs from the conserved cysteine through the conserved F or W.

v_call	cdr3_length	cdr3_aa
TRBV29-1	14	CSVVDGRGGETQYF
TRBV6-5	15	CASSSAGTGRHGYTF
TRBV5-1	13	CASSYTLETEAFF
TRBV30	12	CAWDLGGETQYF
TRBV7-9	19	CASSYRLLFGGAKTDTQYF
TRBV24-1	13	CATRGPSGGGYTF
TRBV7-2	13	CASSFGEAEKLFF
TRBV5-5	16	CASSNRWQGGDTEAFF
TRBV19	14	CASMSRGLYYGYTF
TRBV7-3	14	CASSLGGETDTQYF
TRBV19	15	CASRYSGQGAYGYTF
TRBV19	13	CATSTQGDQPQHF
TRBV27	15	CASSLEGAPQETQYF
TRBV9	13	CASSVLGGNTQYF
TRBV7-9	17	CASSPVPGQGTNEKLFF
TRBV6-4	13	CASSDRRADTQYF
TRBV7-6	14	CASSPDSSGQPQHF
TRBV10-3	14	CAISPGVSTDTQYF
TRBV11-3	16	CASSLRTSGGTDTQYF
TRBV21-1	15	CAGLLRRQANYGYTF
TRBV5-1	14	CASSSWALTGELFF
TRBV5-4	16	CASSFRGTDFKETQYF
TRBV2	14	CASSGTMTVTEAFF
TRBV4-1	14	CASSQDHGREKLFF
TRBV4-1	18	CASSQASVGVAGQETQYF
TRBV6-5	15	CASRGTGQFNSPLHF
TRBV7-2	16	CASSAIHRDSGNTIYF
TRBV18	16	CASSPVDDRGDTEAFF
TRBV5-5	15	CASSGSRGFQETQYF
TRBV19	15	CASSIDWPGSYGYTF
TRBV2	15	CASSELYRGERGYTF
TRBV27	20	CASSLNRQGAPWGNTGELFF
TRBV5-5	16	CASSPPGQGLNSPLHF
TRBV5-1	14	CASSAHGFSGGYTF
TRBV29-1	14	CSVAPRGLDQPQHF
TRBV2	13	CASDDAGGAGYTF
TRBV5-1	15	CASSPRQSVDTEAFF
TRBV19	17	CASSIGGGGGYTGELFF
TRBV19	15	CASMEQGILGSPLHF
TRBV27	13	CASSLALSTEAFF
TRBV18	16	CASSPPASPGGNTIYF
TRBV5-1	14	CASSPGHRGEKLFF
TRBV2	14	CASSGPGVSGELFF
TRBV19	15	CASSILWAGVDEQFF
TRBV9	17	CASSVRIAGENTGELFF
TRBV5-1	18	CASSLGIAGGSTRETQYF
TRBV7-2	15	CASSNAGTTTDTQYF
TRBV30	20	CAWRRLRNLAGGPRTDTQYF
TRBV3-1/TRBV3-2	14	CASSHPRENTEAFF
TRBV9	16	CASASGGAPNTGELFF
TRBV6-1	13	CASSDTGREKLFF
TRBV5-1	15	CASSLLDSNNSPLHF
TRBV5-1	17	CASSSVDVPGQQETQYF
TRBV18	15	CASSPSGGANNEQFF
TRBV6-6	12	CASSYREEKLFF
TRBV10-3	14	CAIRTGMAPYGYTF
TRBV5-1	14	CASSPRGDSQPQHF